This T cell receptor beta chain derives from a study of blood T cell repertoires in COVID-19. Overall study context: The origin of the acute and convalescent COVID-19 samples was the United States, Italy and Spain.

The method was immunoSEQ multiplex PCR; TCRdb's version includes in-frame clones alone and lacks a portion of them. Of about 300,000 clones listed, 85% are singletons. CDR1 is SGHAT and CDR2 is FQNNGV in the germline V gene. There are 14 residues in the CDR3. V was pared by 8 bases and J by 0 bases, with 11 bases between. Participants were aged about 18 to 95 years, lived in around 22 US areas, and enrolled virtually. Participant-reported clinical history was the basis for cohort assignment. The rearrangement uses TRBV11-2 and TRBJ2-1, with TRBD1 as a possible D gene (5 bases). This sequence was found in a woman aged 45-65 years who had recovered from COVID-19. Specimen: PBMCs or T cells enriched from blood (not recorded which). The CDR3 protein is CASGASSSYNEQFF. For the CDR3, the DNA is TGTGCCAGCGGGGCTTCTAGCTCCTACAATGAGCAGTTCTTC.